These 24 T cell receptor beta chains share one sample of origin, sequenced in a study of PD-L1 blockade in urothelial cancer. Time point noted: peripheral blood 6 weeks after treatment start. This table comes from immunoSEQ multiplex PCR, and its TCRdb copy is limited to in-frame clones, with some not included. The sample holds tens of thousands of clones, more than 70% seen once. The source was PBMCs, collected around atezolizumab (anti-PD-L1) treatment. The receptors here all came from a man in his 60s with urothelial cancer.

The V and J genes are TRBV5-4 and TRBJ2-1, with 13 bases matching TRBD2. Germline V lookup: CDR1 SGHNT, CDR2 YYREEE (reference sequence). V shed 5 bases and J 2 bases; nucleotides not matched to a gene: 4. This CDR3 has 16 residues. The CDR3 DNA sequence: TGTGCCAGCAGTATCACTAGCGGGAGGGCCTACAATGAGCAGTTCTTC. This translates into CASSITSGRAYNEQFF.

The J gene is TRBJ2-3, the V gene TRBV9; 7 bases match TRBD1. J gave up 2 bases and V 3 bases, and 6 bases lay outside the gene matches. This CDR3 has 15 amino acids. CDR1 is SGDLS, CDR2 YYNGEE, per germline. For the CDR3, the DNA is TGTGCCAGCAGCGACCGGGACAGAGACACAGATACGCAGTATTTT. Translated: CASSDRDRDTDTQYF.

Worth noting for this clone: Other DNA sequences in the sample encode the same CDR3. V usage is TRBV5-6 and J usage is TRBJ2-7; the D is unclear. The ends were cut back, 4 bases at V and 0 bases at J, with 5 bases in the middle. Germline V gene lookup returns CDR1 SGHDT and CDR2 YYEEEE. This CDR3 comprises 12 residues. CDR3 nucleotide sequence: TGTGCCAGCAGCCTCTACTCCTACGAGCAGTACTTC. Its translation: CASSLYSYEQYF.

This sequence joins TRBV7-9 and TRBJ2-7; D possibly corresponds to TRBD2 (5 bases). The V and J ends lost 8 bases and 5 bases respectively, with 22 bases between them. Looked up from germline, CDR1 is SEHNR and CDR2 is FQNEAQ (reference sequence). This CDR3 comprises 15 residues. In nucleotides, the CDR3 is TGTGCCAGCGCGCTTTATGGAGGTTTAAGGAACGAGCAGTACTTC. Residues: CASALYGGLRNEQYF.

V is TRBV2 and J is TRBJ2-1; 9 bases are shared with TRBD2. V trimming: 6 bases; J trimming: 9 bases; junction bases outside the gene matches: 9. CDR1 and CDR2 from the germline V gene are SNHLY and FYNNEI. This CDR3 spans 14 amino acids. The CDR3: CASRSGLALSEQFF. The CDR3 DNA reads TGTGCCAGCAGATCGGGACTAGCCTTGAGTGAGCAGTTCTTC.

The rearrangement uses TRBV5-1 and TRBJ2-4, with 14 bases aligning to TRBD2. The germline V gene has CDR1 SGHRS and CDR2 YFSETQ. The V and J ends lost 3 bases and 6 bases, in that order; junction bases with no gene match: 8. There are 17 residues in the CDR3. The CDR3 sequence is CASSSGTSGSRGNIQYF. CDR3 DNA: TGCGCCAGCAGCTCCGGGACTAGCGGGAGCCGGGGAAACATTCAGTACTTC.

V and J are TRBV28 and TRBJ1-1; D is uncertain. The V gene's germline CDR1 is MDHEN and CDR2 SYDVKM. Trimming shortened V by 6 bases and J by 0 bases, and 14 bases separated the two germline ends. This CDR3 spans 15 amino acids. CDR3 DNA sequence: TGTGCCAGCAGCCCGATCGGTCCGATGAACACTGAAGCTTTCTTT. It codes for CASSPIGPMNTEAFF.

The chain links TRBV11-3 to TRBJ2-7; 7 bases map to TRBD1. This CDR3 has 13 residues. V was pared by 6 bases and J by 2 bases, with 4 bases of the junction left unmatched. CDR1 is SGHNT, CDR2 YENEEA, per germline. DNA of the CDR3: TGTGCCAGCAGGGGGACAGCCACCTACGAGCAGTACTTC. Translating it yields CASRGTATYEQYF.

The rearrangement joins TRBV18 to TRBJ2-5; TRBD2 is a possible D gene (7 bases). The CDR3 runs 13 residues. Germline-derived CDR1 and CDR2 are KGHSH and LQKENI. Trimming took off 6 bases at V and 5 bases at J, with 13 bases between the two ends. CDR3 sequence reads: CASSQQGGETQYF. The CDR3 nucleotides read TGTGCCAGCTCTCAACAGGGAGGGGAGACCCAGTACTTC.

This clone was seen only once. The genes are TRBV19 and TRBJ2-2, with D possibly matching TRBD1 (5 bases). Trimming stripped 4 bases from V and 0 bases from J, with 12 bases between. There are 16 residues in the CDR3. Per germline, CDR1 LNHDA and CDR2 SQIVND (reference sequence). The DNA of the CDR3 is TGTGCCAGTAGTACCCTGACAGATGCGAACACCGGGGAGCTGTTTTTT. It is translated as CASSTLTDANTGELFF.

V is TRBV7-3 and J is TRBJ1-6; perhaps TRBD1 as D (5 bases). The germline CDR1 and CDR2 sequences are SGHTA and FQGTGA. V lost 3 bases to trimming and J lost 10 bases, with 10 bases between them. CDR3 length: 13 amino acids. CDR3 region: CASSFGGGSPLHF. In DNA form, the CDR3 reads TGTGCCAGCAGCTTTGGGGGGGGATCACCCCTCCACTTT. The full variable domain, completed using reference TRBV7-3 and TRBJ1-6, is GAGVSQTPSNKVTEKGKYVELRCDPISGHTALYWYRQSLGQGPEFLIYFQGTGAADDSGLPNDRFFAVRPEGSVSTLKIQRTERGDSAVYLCASSFGGGSPLHFGNGTRLTVT.

This clone was detected a few times. J is TRBJ1-6 and V is TRBV19; 8 bases are a match to TRBD1. In germline, CDR1 is LNHDA, CDR2 SQIVND (reference sequence). The CDR3 is 14 residues long. Losses at the gene ends were 4 bases for V and 11 bases for J; bases not matched to a gene: 7. CDR3 protein: CASSSGTGNPPLHF. The CDR3 region has the DNA TGTGCCAGTAGTAGCGGGACAGGCAATCCACCCCTCCACTTT.

The rearrangement uses TRBV4-1 and TRBJ1-6, with unresolved D. The germline V gene encodes CDR1 MGHRA and CDR2 YSYEKL. The CDR3 loop spans 17 amino acids. Trimming took off 0 bases at V and 0 bases at J, with 9 bases between the two ends. The CDR3 is CASSQERRSSYNSPLHF. CDR3 coding DNA: TGCGCCAGCAGCCAAGAAAGACGGAGCTCCTATAATTCACCCCTCCACTTT.

The chain uses TRBV11-1 and TRBJ1-1; 9 positions match TRBD1. The V and J ends lost 0 bases and 6 bases, in that order; junction bases with no gene match: 8. The CDR3 covers 16 residues. Looked up from germline, CDR1 is SGHAT and CDR2 is FQDESV (reference sequence). The CDR3 reads CASSLARGQGIPEAFF. In DNA form, the CDR3 reads TGTGCCAGCAGCTTAGCCCGGGGACAGGGAATCCCTGAAGCTTTCTTT.

J is TRBJ1-1 and V is TRBV11-2, with D possibly matching TRBD1 (5 bases). Trimming cost V 6 bases and J 1 base, with 9 bases left between them. This CDR3 is 13 amino acids long. Germline V gene lookup returns CDR1 SGHAT and CDR2 FQNNGV. The CDR3 nucleotides are TGTGCCAGCAGTAAACAGGCGAACACTGAAGCTTTCTTT. This translates into CASSKQANTEAFF.

V is TRBV2 and J is TRBJ2-5; TRBD2 matches 15 bases. The V gene end was trimmed by 5 bases and the J gene end by 5 bases; junction bases not matched to a gene: 9. CDR1 and CDR2 (germline): SNHLY, FYNNEI. The CDR3 is 17 residues long. CDR3 loop: CASSLLGTSGRYETQYF. CDR3 bases: TGTGCCAGCAGTCTACTTGGGACTAGCGGGAGGTATGAGACCCAGTACTTC.

J is TRBJ1-5 and V is TRBV28, with a possible D match to TRBD1 (6 bases). V lost 6 bases and J lost 0, with 15 bases in between. The CDR3 totals 16 residues. Germline V CDR1 and CDR2: MDHEN, SYDVKM. The CDR3 spells CASRDSHLYSNQPQHF. The CDR3 DNA sequence: TGTGCCAGCAGGGACAGCCACTTATATAGCAATCAGCCCCAGCATTTT. Combining the CDR3 with reference TRBV28 and TRBJ1-5 gives the whole variable domain DVKVTQSSRYLVKRTGEKVFLECVQDMDHENMFWYRQDPGLGLRLIYFSYDVKMKEKGDIPEGYSVSREKKERFSLILESASTNQTSMYLCASRDSHLYSNQPQHFGDGTRLSIL.

The chain recombines TRBV6-6 with TRBJ2-7, with D unresolved. V lost 5 bases, J lost 2 bases, and 19 bases lay in between. CDR3 length: 16 amino acids. Germline loops: CDR1 MNHNY, CDR2 SVGAGI (reference sequence). The DNA of the CDR3 is TGTGCCAGCAGTCGGCCGTCTGAGGTGGTCCCCTACGAGCAGTACTTC. Protein: CASSRPSEVVPYEQYF.

This rearrangement joins TRBV5-1 to TRBJ2-3; TRBD2 matches at 16 bases. The CDR3 runs to 18 residues. Trimming took 4 bases from V and 4 from J; bases not matched to a gene: 9. Germline-derived CDR1 and CDR2 are SGHRS and YFSETQ. CDR3 residues: CASSRGLAGGPIPDTQYF. As DNA, the CDR3 is TGCGCCAGCAGCCGGGGACTAGCGGGAGGGCCGATCCCAGATACGCAGTATTTT. The variable domain in full, with the rest retrieved from reference TRBV5-1 and TRBJ2-3, is KAGVTQTPRYLIKTRGQQVTLSCSPISGHRSVSWYQQTPGQGLQFLFEYFSETQRNKGNFPGRFSGRQFSNSRSEMNVSTLELGDSALYLCASSRGLAGGPIPDTQYFGPGTRLTVL.

The J gene is TRBJ2-3, the V gene TRBV4-1, with TRBD1 matching 7 bases. This CDR3 has 18 amino acids. J was trimmed by 2 bases and V by 1 base; bases with no gene match: 12. Germline lookup yields CDR1 MGHRA and CDR2 YSYEKL. The CDR3 region is CASSQGGSGTDITDTQYF. The CDR3 DNA follows: TGCGCCAGCAGCCAAGGCGGAAGTGGGACAGACATCACAGATACGCAGTATTTT.

Only one count was recorded for this clone. V and J are TRBV7-3 and TRBJ1-1; D is possibly TRBD1 (6 bases). From germline, CDR1 is SGHTA and CDR2 FQGTGA. This CDR3 is 17 amino acids long. V lost 5 bases and J 0 bases, leaving 19 bases between the germline ends. CDR3 DNA sequence: TGTGCCAGCAGCCCTCTTTCCAGGGACATGATGAACACTGAAGCTTTCTTT. It translates to CASSPLSRDMMNTEAFF.

The V gene is TRBV2, the J gene TRBJ1-6; D is uncertain. Per germline, CDR1 SNHLY and CDR2 FYNNEI. This CDR3 contains 15 residues. Trimming removed 0 bases at V and 1 base at J, with 4 bases between. The CDR3 DNA is TGTGCCAGCAGTGAAGCCGCGTCCTATAATTCACCCCTCCACTTT. Translating gives CASSEAASYNSPLHF.

The chain links TRBV25-1 to TRBJ2-5; a possible D gene is TRBD1 (6 bases). Germline lookup yields CDR1 MGHDK and CDR2 SYGVNS. V was trimmed by 4 bases and J by 4 bases, leaving 13 bases between them. The CDR3 is 14 residues long. CDR3 nucleotides: TGTGCCAGCAGTGCCCCCGGCAGGGGAGAGACCCAGTACTTC. Translated: CASSAPGRGETQYF.

This clone was found a few times. V and J are TRBV7-6 and TRBJ1-5, with D possibly TRBD1 on 5 matching bases. The CDR3 sequence is 14 residues long. Germline V gene lookup returns CDR1 SGHVS and CDR2 FNYEAQ. The ends were cut back, 2 bases at V and 4 bases at J, with 9 bases in the middle. This CDR3 is CASSLRGSNQPQHF. In nucleotides, the CDR3 is TGTGCCAGCAGCTTAAGGGGAAGTAATCAGCCCCAGCATTTT.